The 6 T cell receptor beta chains given below trace back to one sample, sequenced in a study of T cell changes during pregnancy in multiple sclerosis. Generated by immunoSEQ multiplex PCR, the TCRdb table keeps only in-frame clones and is missing some. This sample has around 29,000 clones; 90% to 95% occur once, and the top ten carry approximately 5.4%. This specimen consisted of CD8+ T cells from peripheral blood mononuclear cells, obtained before pregnancy. The receptors shown here come from a female donor with multiple sclerosis, enrolled in a pregnancy study.

The chain is built from TRBV28 and TRBJ2-5; 9 bases map to TRBD1. The junction had 10 bases not matched to a gene; V was cut back by 4 bases and J by 1 base. The V gene's germline CDR1 is MDHEN and CDR2 SYDVKM. This CDR3 spans 17 amino acids. The CDR3: CASSSLAGTGIQETQYF. The CDR3 region has the DNA TGTGCCAGCAGTTCACTCGCCGGGACAGGGATCCAAGAGACCCAGTACTTC.

The CDR3 is CASSSRDRALRSGELFF. The CDR3 DNA is TGTGCCAGCAGCTCCCGGGACAGGGCGCTCCGGTCCGGGGAGCTGTTTTTT. The rearrangement joins TRBV7-9 to TRBJ2-2, with 9 bases that match TRBD1. This CDR3 spans 17 amino acids. The germline gives CDR1 SEHNR, CDR2 FQNEAQ (reference sequence). The V segment lost 4 bases and the J segment 6 bases; nucleotides outside the gene matches: 12. The variable domain in full, with the rest retrieved from reference TRBV7-9 and TRBJ2-2, is DTGVSQNPRHKITKRGQNVTFRCDPISEHNRLYWYRQTLGQGPEFLTYFQNEAQLEKSRLLSDRFSAERPKGSFSTLEIQRTEQGDSAMYLCASSSRDRALRSGELFFGEGSRLTVL.

This clone was found a few times. V is TRBV4-2 and J is TRBJ1-1; the match to TRBD1 covers 7 bases. The V segment lost 0 bases and the J segment 4 bases; nucleotides outside the gene matches: 14. Germline V gene data show CDR1 as LGHNA and CDR2 as YNFKEQ. The length of the CDR3 is 18 residues. DNA of the CDR3: TGTGCCAGCAGCCAAGAAGAGACAGGGTATGTACATGGCACTGAAGCTTTCTTT. Translating gives CASSQEETGYVHGTEAFF.

V and J are TRBV5-1 and TRBJ1-6; the match to TRBD1 covers 9 bases. The junction had 7 bases not matched to a gene; V was cut back by 4 bases and J by 8 bases. Germline assignment: CDR1 SGHRS and CDR2 YFSETQ. This CDR3 region has 15 residues. The CDR3 coding sequence is TGCGCCAGCAGCGCCGGGAGGACAGGGGATTCACCCCTCCACTTT. Translating it yields CASSAGRTGDSPLHF.

V usage is TRBV19 and J usage is TRBJ1-2; D not resolved. Germline V CDR1 and CDR2: LNHDA, SQIVND (reference sequence). This CDR3 has 18 amino acids. With 5 bases removed from V and 5 bases from J, the gap between germline ends came to 27 bases. The CDR3 spells CASSPALRAKEGLYGYTF. The CDR3 coding sequence is TGTGCCAGTAGTCCAGCCCTCCGGGCCAAAGAGGGCCTATATGGCTACACCTTC.

Only one count was recorded for this clone. This chain links TRBV7-2 with TRBJ2-1; D uncertain. V gave up 5 bases and J gave up 5 bases, with 7 bases separating them. The CDR3 is made up of 12 amino acids. Germline CDR1 and CDR2: SGHTA and FQGNSA. This CDR3 is CASSPDNNEQFF. Here the CDR3 DNA reads TGTGCCAGCAGCCCAGACAACAATGAGCAGTTCTTC.